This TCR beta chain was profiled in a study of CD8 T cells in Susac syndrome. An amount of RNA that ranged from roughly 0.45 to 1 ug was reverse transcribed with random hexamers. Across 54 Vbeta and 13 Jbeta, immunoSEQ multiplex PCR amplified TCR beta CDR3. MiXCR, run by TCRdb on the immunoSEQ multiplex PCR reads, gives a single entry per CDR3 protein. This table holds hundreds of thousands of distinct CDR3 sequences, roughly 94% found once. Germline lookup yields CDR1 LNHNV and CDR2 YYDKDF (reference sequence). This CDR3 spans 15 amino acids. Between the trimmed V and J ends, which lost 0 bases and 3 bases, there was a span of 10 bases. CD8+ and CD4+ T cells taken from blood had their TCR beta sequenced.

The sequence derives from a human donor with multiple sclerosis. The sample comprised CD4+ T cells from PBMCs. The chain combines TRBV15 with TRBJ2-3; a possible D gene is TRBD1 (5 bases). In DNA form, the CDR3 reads TGTGCCACCAGCAGAGATGCAGGGAAGACAGATACGCAGTATTTT. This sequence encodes CATSRDAGKTDTQYF.